The rows below give T cell receptor beta chains drawn from one sample of a study of T cell responses to AZD1222 COVID-19 vaccine. Data came from immunoSEQ multiplex PCR; TCRdb stores just in-frame clones and leaves some out. There are 140,000 to 150,000 clones in the sample; 85% to 95% occur only once, and approximately 5% lies in the top ten. Sequenced material: peripheral blood, taken on day 0 of AZD1222 vaccination. The receptors come from an adult in good health. CDR3s include the opening cysteine and the closing phenylalanine or tryptophan. A D gene is named only where the DNA matches it firmly. Not all rows give a size; the values are once, few, many and, for expanded clones, a class.

J gene: TRBJ2-7
V gene: TRBV7-9
D gene: .
clone size: .
CDR3 length: 14
CDR3 protein: CASSLTGEHYEQYF
CDR3 DNA: TGTGCCAGCAGCTTAACGGGGGAGCACTACGAGCAGTACTTC

J gene: TRBJ2-1
V gene: TRBV10-2
D gene: TRBD1
clone size: .
CDR3 length: 13
CDR3 protein: CASSIRQGNEQFF
CDR3 DNA: TGCGCCAGCAGCATTAGACAGGGAAATGAGCAGTTCTTC

J gene: TRBJ2-2
V gene: TRBV19
D gene: .
clone size: .
CDR3 length: 12
CDR3 protein: CASSRQFGELFF
CDR3 DNA: TGTGCCAGTAGTAGGCAGTTCGGGGAGCTGTTTTTT

J gene: TRBJ1-6
V gene: TRBV11-3
D gene: .
clone size: .
CDR3 length: 13
CDR3 protein: CASSLDRTGTLHF
CDR3 DNA: TGTGCCAGCAGCTTAGATCGCACGGGGACCCTCCACTTT

J gene: TRBJ2-7
V gene: TRBV7-3
D gene: TRBD1
clone size: .
CDR3 length: 16
CDR3 protein: CASSPTPRQGRDEQYF
CDR3 DNA: TGTGCCAGCAGCCCAACCCCGAGACAGGGGAGAGACGAGCAGTACTTC

J gene: TRBJ1-1
V gene: TRBV6-5
D gene: TRBD1
clone size: .
CDR3 length: 12
CDR3 protein: CASRDRGPEAFF
CDR3 DNA: TGTGCCAGCAGGGACAGGGGCCCTGAAGCTTTCTTT

J gene: TRBJ1-1
V gene: TRBV11-2
D gene: .
clone size: .
CDR3 length: 13
CDR3 protein: CASSLGGNTEAFF
CDR3 DNA: TGTGCCAGCAGCTTGGGGGGGAACACTGAAGCTTTCTTT

J gene: TRBJ1-2
V gene: TRBV2
D gene: .
clone size: .
CDR3 length: 13
CDR3 protein: CASSGQASGGYTF
CDR3 DNA: TGTGCCAGCAGTGGACAGGCCTCGGGCGGCTACACCTTC

J gene: TRBJ2-7
V gene: TRBV7-8
D gene: .
clone size: .
CDR3 length: 15
CDR3 protein: CASSLGAGSSYEQYF
CDR3 DNA: TGTGCCAGCAGCTTAGGAGCGGGTAGCTCCTACGAGCAGTACTTC

J gene: TRBJ1-4
V gene: TRBV6-9
D gene: .
clone size: .
CDR3 length: 15
CDR3 protein: CASSSPGRANEKLFF
CDR3 DNA: TGTGCCAGCAGTTCGCCGGGACGGGCTAATGAAAAACTGTTTTTT

J gene: TRBJ1-5
V gene: TRBV2
D gene: .
clone size: .
CDR3 length: 16
CDR3 protein: CASTYTFAALGKPQHF
CDR3 DNA: TGTGCCAGCACCTACACCTTTGCAGCGTTGGGGAAGCCCCAGCATTTT

J gene: TRBJ1-2
V gene: TRBV7-9
D gene: TRBD1
clone size: .
CDR3 length: 14
CDR3 protein: CASSPRQGNYGYTF
CDR3 DNA: TGTGCCAGCAGCCCTCGACAGGGGAACTATGGCTACACCTTC

J gene: TRBJ2-3
V gene: TRBV2
D gene: TRBD2
clone size: .
CDR3 length: 13
CDR3 protein: CASSDSGSDTQYF
CDR3 DNA: TGTGCCAGCAGTGACAGCGGGAGCGATACGCAGTATTTT

J gene: TRBJ2-1
V gene: TRBV7-8
D gene: TRBD1
clone size: .
CDR3 length: 14
CDR3 protein: CASSLAAQGARQFF
CDR3 DNA: TGTGCCAGCAGCTTAGCTGCCCAGGGGGCGCGTCAGTTCTTC

J gene: TRBJ1-1
V gene: TRBV7-9
D gene: TRBD1
clone size: .
CDR3 length: 14
CDR3 protein: CASSQGQANTEAFF
CDR3 DNA: TGTGCCAGCAGCCAGGGACAGGCGAACACTGAAGCTTTCTTT

J gene: TRBJ2-5
V gene: TRBV4-1
D gene: .
clone size: .
CDR3 length: 14
CDR3 protein: CASSQETARETQYF
CDR3 DNA: TGCGCCAGCAGCCAAGAGACCGCTCGGGAGACCCAGTACTTC

J gene: TRBJ2-7
V gene: TRBV7-8
D gene: .
clone size: .
CDR3 length: 14
CDR3 protein: CASSFGRGSSEQYF
CDR3 DNA: TGTGCCAGCAGCTTCGGACGGGGTTCCTCCGAGCAGTACTTC

J gene: TRBJ1-2
V gene: TRBV7-8
D gene: .
clone size: .
CDR3 length: 12
CDR3 protein: CASSLRVGGYTF
CDR3 DNA: TGTGCCAGCAGCTTAAGGGTGGGTGGCTACACCTTC

J gene: TRBJ1-3
V gene: TRBV6-5
D gene: .
clone size: .
CDR3 length: 14
CDR3 protein: CASSPKVAGNTIYF
CDR3 DNA: TGTGCCAGCAGTCCAAAGGTTGCTGGAAACACCATATATTTT

J gene: TRBJ2-1
V gene: TRBV5-1
D gene: TRBD1
clone size: .
CDR3 length: 15
CDR3 protein: CASSTDRGRDNEQFF
CDR3 DNA: TGCGCCAGCAGCACCGACAGGGGGCGAGACAATGAGCAGTTCTTC

J gene: TRBJ1-2
V gene: TRBV27
D gene: TRBD1
clone size: .
CDR3 length: 14
CDR3 protein: CASRTGQGGYGYTF
CDR3 DNA: TGTGCCAGCAGGACCGGACAGGGTGGCTATGGCTACACCTTC

J gene: TRBJ2-1
V gene: TRBV27
D gene: .
clone size: .
CDR3 length: 13
CDR3 protein: CASSLGDWDEQFF
CDR3 DNA: TGTGCCAGCAGTTTAGGCGATTGGGATGAGCAGTTCTTC

J gene: TRBJ2-1
V gene: TRBV9
D gene: TRBD1
clone size: .
CDR3 length: 17
CDR3 protein: CASSVATGTGRHNEQFF
CDR3 DNA: TGTGCCAGCAGCGTAGCTACGGGGACAGGGAGACACAATGAGCAGTTCTTC

J gene: TRBJ1-2
V gene: TRBV6-5
D gene: .
clone size: .
CDR3 length: 13
CDR3 protein: CASSYGGVYGYTF
CDR3 DNA: TGTGCCAGCAGTTACGGAGGTGTCTATGGCTACACCTTC

J gene: TRBJ1-2
V gene: TRBV28
D gene: TRBD1
clone size: .
CDR3 length: 16
CDR3 protein: CASSSLQGAIDYGYTF
CDR3 DNA: TGTGCCAGCAGTTCCCTACAGGGGGCAATCGACTATGGCTACACCTTC

J gene: TRBJ2-1
V gene: TRBV6-4
D gene: TRBD1
clone size: .
CDR3 length: 14
CDR3 protein: CASSDSDRGAEQFF
CDR3 DNA: TGTGCCAGCAGTGATTCGGACAGGGGAGCTGAGCAGTTCTTC

J gene: TRBJ2-7
V gene: TRBV20-1
D gene: TRBD2
clone size: .
CDR3 length: 14
CDR3 protein: CSASTSGRAGEQYF
CDR3 DNA: TGCAGTGCTAGTACTAGCGGGAGGGCCGGCGAGCAGTACTTC

J gene: TRBJ1-2
V gene: TRBV19
D gene: .
clone size: .
CDR3 length: 13
CDR3 protein: CASSMADLYGYTF
CDR3 DNA: TGTGCCAGTAGTATGGCAGATTTGTATGGCTACACCTTC

J gene: TRBJ2-7
V gene: TRBV5-4
D gene: .
clone size: .
CDR3 length: 15
CDR3 protein: CASSLGGTRSYEQYF
CDR3 DNA: TGTGCCAGCAGCTTGGGAGGGACCCGCTCCTACGAGCAGTACTTC

J gene: TRBJ2-1
V gene: TRBV5-1
D gene: TRBD2
clone size: .
CDR3 length: 13
CDR3 protein: CASSLGLAGEQFF
CDR3 DNA: TGCGCCAGCAGCCTAGGACTAGCGGGAGAGCAGTTCTTC

J gene: TRBJ2-3
V gene: TRBV6-4
D gene: .
clone size: .
CDR3 length: 12
CDR3 protein: CASNLLVGTQYF
CDR3 DNA: TGTGCCAGCAACCTACTAGTTGGTACGCAGTATTTT

J gene: TRBJ1-2
V gene: TRBV6-5
D gene: TRBD1
clone size: .
CDR3 length: 15
CDR3 protein: CASELTGGSLYGYTF
CDR3 DNA: TGTGCCAGCGAACTAACAGGGGGCTCTTTATATGGCTACACCTTC

J gene: TRBJ1-6
V gene: TRBV6-5
D gene: .
clone size: .
CDR3 length: 13
CDR3 protein: CASSQGSRSPLHF
CDR3 DNA: TGTGCCAGCAGTCAGGGGTCTCGTTCACCCCTCCACTTT

J gene: TRBJ2-2
V gene: TRBV10-3
D gene: .
clone size: .
CDR3 length: 16
CDR3 protein: CAISEYRAPATGELFF
CDR3 DNA: TGTGCCATCAGTGAGTACAGGGCCCCGGCCACCGGGGAGCTGTTTTTT

J gene: TRBJ2-5
V gene: TRBV7-9
D gene: TRBD1
clone size: once
CDR3 length: 15
CDR3 protein: CASSPRTGIIETQYF
CDR3 DNA: TGTGCCAGCAGCCCCCGGACAGGGATCATAGAGACCCAGTACTTC

J gene: TRBJ1-2
V gene: TRBV6-1
D gene: .
clone size: .
CDR3 length: 14
CDR3 protein: CASSEGQERDGYTF
CDR3 DNA: TGTGCCAGCAGTGAAGGACAGGAGCGTGATGGCTACACCTTC

J gene: TRBJ1-2
V gene: TRBV29-1
D gene: TRBD1
clone size: .
CDR3 length: 14
CDR3 protein: CSVAGTGDTYGYTF
CDR3 DNA: TGCAGCGTTGCTGGGACAGGGGATACCTATGGCTACACCTTC

J gene: TRBJ1-1
V gene: TRBV10-3
D gene: .
clone size: .
CDR3 length: 13
CDR3 protein: CAISGVADTEAFF
CDR3 DNA: TGTGCCATCAGTGGGGTTGCGGACACTGAAGCTTTCTTT

J gene: TRBJ1-2
V gene: TRBV5-6
D gene: .
clone size: few
CDR3 length: 13
CDR3 protein: CASSPRFRYGYTF
CDR3 DNA: TGTGCCAGCAGCCCGCGATTTCGCTATGGCTACACCTTC

J gene: TRBJ2-7
V gene: TRBV3-1/TRBV3-2
D gene: TRBD2
clone size: .
CDR3 length: 14
CDR3 protein: CASSQVGLAGEQYF
CDR3 DNA: TGTGCCAGCAGCCAAGTAGGACTAGCGGGCGAGCAGTACTTC